The source of this T cell receptor beta chain is a study of T cells in women clearing cervical HPV infection. Study results and caveats: CIN3+ cases had significantly higher TCR repertoire richness than controls, but evenness did not differ.

Sequenced by immunoSEQ multiplex PCR; TCRdb stores in-frame clones only, minus some. Recorded for this sample: roughly 45,000 clones. Dot-blot hybridization genotyped cervical HPV amplified with MY09/MY11 PCR. The CDR3 is 15 amino acids. V gave up 2 bases and J gave up 0 bases, with 10 bases separating them. Looked up from germline, CDR1 is LNHDA and CDR2 is SQIVND (reference sequence). As regards this clone: Its specificity is unknown. The read terminates 3 residues before the CDR3 end, so the remaining end is supplied by the germline J gene.

The chain carries TRBV19 and TRBJ2-5, with D hard to call. The sample comprised blood buffy coat. The receptor was isolated from a woman between 18 and 70 years old with a cervical HPV16 infection that either progressed to CIN3+ or cleared (not recorded which). The part of the CDR3 DNA that was read is TGTGCCAGTAGTATATCAGGAACGTACCAAGAGACC. Its protein product is CASSISGTYQET. The whole CDR3 reads CASSISGTYQETQYF.